The clone carrying this T cell receptor beta chain was picked up a small number of times. Its antigen is still unknown. The data stem from a study of T cell repertoires in cytomegalovirus infection. The CDR3 loop spans 11 amino acids. Germline loops: CDR1 SGHAT, CDR2 FQNNGV. V lost 4 bases, J lost 5 bases, and 5 bases lay in between. TCRdb ran MiXCR on the reads and lists one entry per CDR3 protein. The sample holds about 110,000 distinct CDR3 sequences; around 28% are singletons and the top ten take roughly 81%. This chain links TRBV11-2 with TRBJ2-5, with unresolved D. The receptor was isolated from a human donor in good health (CMV status not recorded). Some clones in this sample may be carry-over from other donors' samples. Sequences were derived from CD8+ T cells from cultured PBMCs, sampled from culture after CMV antigen stimulation. The CDR3 region has the DNA TGTGCCAGCAGCTGGATGGAGACCCAGTACTTC. Amino acid sequence: CASSWMETQYF.